The present TCR beta chain was sequenced within a study of response to subunit inactivated influenza vaccine. Study-wide findings and caveats: The authors proposed limited new T cell recruitment per seasonal influenza vaccination.

TCRdb reprocessed the RT-PCR reads via MiXCR and lists one record per CDR3 protein. Of hundreds of thousands of distinct CDR3 sequences in the sample, around 14% were seen once. Germline V lookup: CDR1 SGHNT, CDR2 YENEEA. After removal of 5 bases from V and 2 bases from J, the junction contained 6 bases not matched to a gene. The CDR3 consists of 15 residues. In regard to this clonotype: Its target is not known. This may be a read error: a much more frequent sequence differs by one nucleotide.

The sample consisted of PBMCs from blood, taken roughly 2 weeks before vaccination. This sequence was found in a man aged 50 or older who received an inactivated influenza vaccine. The chain combines TRBV11-3 with TRBJ2-1; 7 nucleotides match TRBD2. The CDR3 coding sequence is TGTGCCAGCAGCAGGGGAGGGCGGCCCTACAATGAGCAGTTCTTC. Its translation: CASSRGGRPYNEQFF.